One sample yielded the 7 T cell receptor beta chains listed below, sequenced in a study of liver allograft versus peripheral blood T cells. Study in general: Peripheral blood of the recipients supplied T cell receptor repertoires that were compared with those in transplanted livers.

TCRdb independently ran MiXCR on the reads; one entry per CDR3 protein. This sample has 2,500 to 3,500 distinct CDR3 sequences, with about a sixth found just once. The source of these receptors is a human patient who had a liver transplant. A share of the T cells may be of graft donor origin.

The sample holds a few counts of this clonotype. The rearrangement uses TRBV25-1 and TRBJ2-7; no clear D gene. V lost 8 bases and J 6 bases, leaving 14 bases between the germline ends. Germline values: CDR1 MGHDK, CDR2 SYGVNS. The CDR3 consists of 12 residues. CDR3 residues: CASALLKGEQYF. CDR3 nucleotide sequence: TGTGCCAGCGCCTTATTGAAAGGCGAGCAGTACTTC.

By sample fraction, this clonotype is medium-sized. The chain's CDR3 is CASSLEGINQPQHF. DNA for the CDR3: TGCGCCAGCAGCTTGGAGGGCATTAATCAGCCCCAGCATTTT. This chain connects TRBV5-1 to TRBJ1-5; D is unresolved. From germline, CDR1 is SGHRS and CDR2 YFSETQ. The CDR3 contains 14 residues. Trimming shortened V by 0 bases and J by 4 bases, and 8 bases separated the two germline ends.

This clonotype qualifies as medium-sized (0.01 to 0.1%). V is TRBV28 and J is TRBJ1-2; no reliable D call. From germline, CDR1 is MDHEN and CDR2 SYDVKM. The CDR3 totals 13 residues. With 1 base removed from V and 5 bases from J, the gap between germline ends came to 8 bases. The CDR3 sequence: CASSLLEEYGYTF. DNA of the CDR3: TGTGCCAGCAGTTTATTGGAGGAATATGGCTACACCTTC.

By share, this clonotype counts as medium-sized (0.01 to 0.1%). The V gene is TRBV7-9, the J gene TRBJ1-1, with 7 bases matching TRBD1. V trimming: 5 bases; J trimming: 0 bases; junction bases outside the gene matches: 9. Germline V gives CDR1 SEHNR, CDR2 FQNEAQ (reference sequence). The CDR3 covers 16 residues. The CDR3 loop is CASSRLGGILNTEAFF. The DNA of the CDR3 is TGTGCCAGCAGCCGTCTAGGGGGCATATTGAACACTGAAGCTTTCTTT. The whole variable domain, remainder taken from reference TRBV7-9 and TRBJ1-1, is DTGVSQNPRHKITKRGQNVTFRCDPISEHNRLYWYRQTLGQGPEFLTYFQNEAQLEKSRLLSDRFSAERPKGSFSTLEIQRTEQGDSAMYLCASSRLGGILNTEAFFGQGTRLTVV.

V gene TRBV13 combines with J gene TRBJ2-7; 9 bases align to TRBD1. Germline values: CDR1 PRHDT, CDR2 FYEKMQ (reference sequence). Germline trimming cut 5 bases from V and 4 bases from J; bases unmatched to any gene: 9. This CDR3 contains 15 residues. This CDR3 is CASSPPGQGSYEQYF. CDR3 sequence (DNA): TGTGCCAGCAGCCCCCCGGGACAGGGTTCTTACGAGCAGTACTTC.

V gene TRBV5-1 combines with J gene TRBJ2-2; no firm D call. The CDR3 has 12 residues. The germline V and J ends were trimmed by 0 bases and 3 bases, with 0 bases remaining between them. Germline V lookup: CDR1 SGHRS, CDR2 YFSETQ. DNA of the CDR3: TGCGCCAGCAGCTTGGACACCGGGGAGCTGTTTTTT. It codes for CASSLDTGELFF. Using reference TRBV5-1 and TRBJ2-2 for the parts outside the CDR3, the full variable domain is KAGVTQTPRYLIKTRGQQVTLSCSPISGHRSVSWYQQTPGQGLQFLFEYFSETQRNKGNFPGRFSGRQFSNSRSEMNVSTLELGDSALYLCASSLDTGELFFGEGSRLTVL.

As concerns this clonotype: A read error likely explains this, since a far larger clone differs by one base. This rearrangement joins TRBV6-6 to TRBJ2-1; 7 nucleotides align to TRBD2. Trimming removed 4 bases from V and 7 bases from J; junction bases left unmatched: 10. Germline V CDR1 and CDR2: MNHNY, SVGAGI (reference sequence). This CDR3 comprises 15 residues. The CDR3 DNA is TGTGCCAGCAGTTCCGGGGCGGGAGCGTCGAATGAGCAGTTCTTC. Protein sequence: CASSSGAGASNEQFF.